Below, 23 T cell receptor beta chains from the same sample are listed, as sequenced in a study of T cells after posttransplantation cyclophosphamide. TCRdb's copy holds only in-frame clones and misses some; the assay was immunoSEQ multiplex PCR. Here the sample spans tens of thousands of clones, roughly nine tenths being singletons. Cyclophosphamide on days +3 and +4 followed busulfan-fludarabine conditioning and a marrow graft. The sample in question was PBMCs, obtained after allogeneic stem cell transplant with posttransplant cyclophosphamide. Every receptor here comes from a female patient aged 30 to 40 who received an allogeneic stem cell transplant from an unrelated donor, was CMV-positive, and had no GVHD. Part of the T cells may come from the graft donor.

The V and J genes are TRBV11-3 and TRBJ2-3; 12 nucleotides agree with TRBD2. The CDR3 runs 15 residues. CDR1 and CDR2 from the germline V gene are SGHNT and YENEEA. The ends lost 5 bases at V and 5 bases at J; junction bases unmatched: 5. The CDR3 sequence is CASSPGLAGIDTQYF. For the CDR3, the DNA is TGTGCCAGCAGCCCTGGACTAGCGGGGATAGATACGCAGTATTTT.

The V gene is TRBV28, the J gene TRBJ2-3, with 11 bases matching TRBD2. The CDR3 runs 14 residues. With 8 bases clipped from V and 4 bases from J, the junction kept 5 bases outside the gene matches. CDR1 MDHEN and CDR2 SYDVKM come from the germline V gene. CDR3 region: CASCRLAGSDTQYF. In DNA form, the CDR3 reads TGTGCCAGCTGTCGACTAGCGGGATCAGATACGCAGTATTTT.

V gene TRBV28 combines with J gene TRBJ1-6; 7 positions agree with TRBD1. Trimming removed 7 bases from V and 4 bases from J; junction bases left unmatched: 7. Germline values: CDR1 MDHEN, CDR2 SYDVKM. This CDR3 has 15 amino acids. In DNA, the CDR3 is TGTGCCAGCATCCCACAGGGGAATTATAATTCACCCCTCCACTTT. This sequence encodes CASIPQGNYNSPLHF.

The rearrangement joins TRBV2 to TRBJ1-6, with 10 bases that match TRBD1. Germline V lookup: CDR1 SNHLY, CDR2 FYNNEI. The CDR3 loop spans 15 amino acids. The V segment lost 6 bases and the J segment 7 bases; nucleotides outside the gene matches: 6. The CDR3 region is CASSLRQGANSPLHF. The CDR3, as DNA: TGTGCCAGCAGCCTCCGACAGGGGGCGAATTCACCCCTCCACTTT.

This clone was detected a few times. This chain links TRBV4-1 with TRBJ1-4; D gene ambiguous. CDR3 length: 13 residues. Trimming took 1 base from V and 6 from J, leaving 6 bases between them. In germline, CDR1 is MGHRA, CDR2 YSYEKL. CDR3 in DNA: TGCGCCAGCAGCCAAGTTTGGCATGAAAAACTGTTTTTT. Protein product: CASSQVWHEKLFF.

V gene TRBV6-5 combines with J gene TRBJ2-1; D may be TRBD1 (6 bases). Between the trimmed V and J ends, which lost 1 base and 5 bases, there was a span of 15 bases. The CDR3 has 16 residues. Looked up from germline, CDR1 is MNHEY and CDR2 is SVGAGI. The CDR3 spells CASSYWAKDRNNEQFF. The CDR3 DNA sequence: TGTGCCAGCAGTTACTGGGCTAAGGACAGAAACAATGAGCAGTTCTTC.

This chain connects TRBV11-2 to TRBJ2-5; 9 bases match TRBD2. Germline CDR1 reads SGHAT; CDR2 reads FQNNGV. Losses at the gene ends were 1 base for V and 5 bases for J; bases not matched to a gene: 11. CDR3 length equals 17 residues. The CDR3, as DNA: TGTGCCAGCAGCTTAGGACTAGCGGAGGACATAGGGGAGACCCAGTACTTC. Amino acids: CASSLGLAEDIGETQYF.

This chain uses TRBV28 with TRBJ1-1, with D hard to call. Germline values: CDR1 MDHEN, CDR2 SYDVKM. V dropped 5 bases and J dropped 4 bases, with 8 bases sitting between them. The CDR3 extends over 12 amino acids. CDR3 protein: CASSPWSTEAFF. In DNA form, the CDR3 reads TGTGCCAGCAGTCCCTGGAGCACTGAAGCTTTCTTT. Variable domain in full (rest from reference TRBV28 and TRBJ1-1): DVKVTQSSRYLVKRTGEKVFLECVQDMDHENMFWYRQDPGLGLRLIYFSYDVKMKEKGDIPEGYSVSREKKERFSLILESASTNQTSMYLCASSPWSTEAFFGQGTRLTVV.

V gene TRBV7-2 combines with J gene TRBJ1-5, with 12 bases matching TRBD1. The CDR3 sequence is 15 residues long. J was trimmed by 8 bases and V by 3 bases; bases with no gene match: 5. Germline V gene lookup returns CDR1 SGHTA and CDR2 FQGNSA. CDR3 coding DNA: TGTGCCAGCAGCTTTGGGACAGGGGGCGCGGAGCCCCAGCATTTT. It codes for CASSFGTGGAEPQHF.

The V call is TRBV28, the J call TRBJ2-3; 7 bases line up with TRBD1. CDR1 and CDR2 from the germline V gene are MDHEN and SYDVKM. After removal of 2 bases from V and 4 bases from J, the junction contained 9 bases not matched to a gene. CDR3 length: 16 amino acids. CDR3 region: CASSLPPGQRSDTQYF. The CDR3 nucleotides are TGTGCCAGCAGTTTACCCCCGGGACAGAGATCAGATACGCAGTATTTT.

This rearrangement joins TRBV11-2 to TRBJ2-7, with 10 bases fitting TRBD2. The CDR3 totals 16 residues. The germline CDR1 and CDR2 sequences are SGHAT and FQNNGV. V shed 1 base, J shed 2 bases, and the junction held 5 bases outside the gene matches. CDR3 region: CASSLGFSGGTYEQYF. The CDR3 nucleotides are TGTGCCAGCAGCTTAGGTTTTAGCGGGGGGACCTACGAGCAGTACTTC.

CDR3 bases: TGTGCCAGCAGCGAGGGGCCTAGCGGGGGAGTCAATGAGCAGTTCTTC. It specifies CASSEGPSGGVNEQFF. The chain links TRBV9 to TRBJ2-1; TRBD2 matches at 10 bases. This CDR3 is built from 16 residues. V was clipped by 3 bases and J by 6 bases; unmatched bases: 9. The V gene's germline CDR1 is SGDLS and CDR2 YYNGEE.

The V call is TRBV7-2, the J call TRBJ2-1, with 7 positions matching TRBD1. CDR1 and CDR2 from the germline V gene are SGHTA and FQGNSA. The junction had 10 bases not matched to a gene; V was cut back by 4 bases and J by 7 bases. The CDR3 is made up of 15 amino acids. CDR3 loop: CASSSYRGDRNEQFF. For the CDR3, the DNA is TGTGCCAGCAGCTCCTACAGGGGAGATCGTAATGAGCAGTTCTTC.

The CDR3 is CASSTGQGNYEQYF. The CDR3 DNA reads as TGTGCCAGTAGTACGGGACAGGGTAACTACGAGCAGTACTTC. The V and J genes are TRBV19 and TRBJ2-7; 9 positions agree with TRBD1. Unmatched junction bases numbered 4, after V lost 4 bases and J lost 3 bases. Germline loops: CDR1 LNHDA, CDR2 SQIVND (reference sequence). This CDR3 has 14 residues.

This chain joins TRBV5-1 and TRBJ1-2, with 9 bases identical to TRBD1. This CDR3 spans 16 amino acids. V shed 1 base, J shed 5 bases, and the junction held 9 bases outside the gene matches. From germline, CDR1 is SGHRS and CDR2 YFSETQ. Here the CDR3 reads CASSLSRGQGIYGYTF. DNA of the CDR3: TGCGCCAGCAGCTTGAGTCGTGGACAGGGGATTTATGGCTACACCTTC.

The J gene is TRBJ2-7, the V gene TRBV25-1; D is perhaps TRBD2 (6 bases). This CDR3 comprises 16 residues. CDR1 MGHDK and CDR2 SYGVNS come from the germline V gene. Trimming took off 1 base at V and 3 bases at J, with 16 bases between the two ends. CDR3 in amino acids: CASSESRFGGIYEQYF. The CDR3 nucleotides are TGTGCCAGCAGTGAATCAAGGTTTGGCGGGATCTACGAGCAGTACTTC.

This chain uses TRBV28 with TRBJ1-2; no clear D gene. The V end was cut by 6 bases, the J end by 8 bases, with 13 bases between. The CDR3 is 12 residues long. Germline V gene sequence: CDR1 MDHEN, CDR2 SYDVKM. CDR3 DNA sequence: TGTGCCAGCAGCCCACGCACATACGGCTACACCTTC. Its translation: CASSPRTYGYTF.

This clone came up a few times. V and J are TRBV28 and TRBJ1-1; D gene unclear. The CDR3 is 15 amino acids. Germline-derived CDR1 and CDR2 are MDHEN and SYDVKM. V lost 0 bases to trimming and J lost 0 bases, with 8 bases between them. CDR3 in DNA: TGTGCCAGCAGTTTATGGGCAGAGGTGAACACTGAAGCTTTCTTT. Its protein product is CASSLWAEVNTEAFF.

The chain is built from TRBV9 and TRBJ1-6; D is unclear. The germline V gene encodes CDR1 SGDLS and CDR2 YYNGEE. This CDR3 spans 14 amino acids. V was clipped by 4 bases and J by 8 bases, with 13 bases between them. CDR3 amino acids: CASSQGGPYSPLHF. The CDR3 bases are TGTGCCAGCAGCCAAGGCGGGCCATATTCACCCCTCCACTTT.

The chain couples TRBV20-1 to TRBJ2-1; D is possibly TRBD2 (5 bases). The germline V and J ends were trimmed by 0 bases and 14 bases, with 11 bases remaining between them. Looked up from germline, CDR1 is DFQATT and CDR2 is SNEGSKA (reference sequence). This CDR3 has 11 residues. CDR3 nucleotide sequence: TGCAGTGCTAGAGACGAGGGTGGGGAGTTCTTC. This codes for CSARDEGGEFF.

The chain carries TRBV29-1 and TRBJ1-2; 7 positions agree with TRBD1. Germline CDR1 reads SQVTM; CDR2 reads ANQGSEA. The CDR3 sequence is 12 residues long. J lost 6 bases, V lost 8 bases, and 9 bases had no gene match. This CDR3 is CSTYRGSDGYTF. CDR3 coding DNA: TGCAGCACATACAGGGGTTCCGATGGCTACACCTTC.

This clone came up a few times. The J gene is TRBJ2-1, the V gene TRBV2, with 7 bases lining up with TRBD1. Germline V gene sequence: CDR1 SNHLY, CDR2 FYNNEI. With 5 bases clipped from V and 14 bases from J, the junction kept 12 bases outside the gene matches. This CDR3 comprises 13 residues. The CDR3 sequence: CASSPRQGQEKFF. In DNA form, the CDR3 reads TGTGCCAGCAGTCCTCGACAGGGACAAGAGAAGTTCTTC.

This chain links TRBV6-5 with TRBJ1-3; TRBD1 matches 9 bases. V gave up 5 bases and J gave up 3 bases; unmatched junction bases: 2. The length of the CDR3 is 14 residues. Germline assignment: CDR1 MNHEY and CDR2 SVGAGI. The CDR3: CASSHRGLGNTIYF. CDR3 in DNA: TGTGCCAGCAGTCACAGGGGGCTTGGAAACACCATATATTTT.